This T cell receptor beta chain was sequenced in a study of graft-versus-host responses after intestinal transplantation. Study context: Transplantation in recipients was multivisceral, liver-intestinal, or isolated intestinal. Anti-thymocyte globulin served as induction for all recipients, who then took tacrolimus and steroids for around 3 years. Points from the study as a whole: Recipient marrow held GvH clones, some first seen in ileum or blood.

This clone was seen a single time. As yet, its antigen is unknown. The assay was immunoSEQ multiplex PCR, and TCRdb's table has in-frame clones only and misses some. The sample holds under 75,000 clones; about 90% are singletons and the top ten take roughly 4%. V was clipped by 6 bases and J by 3 bases, with 8 bases between them. The CDR3 consists of 13 residues. CDR1 is MNHEY, CDR2 SVGAGI, per germline. V usage is TRBV6-5 and J usage is TRBJ2-2, with D perhaps matching TRBD1 (6 bases). The sequence came from a human donor who was the organ donor for an intestinal transplant. The input for sequencing was unstimulated CD8+ T cells sorted from spleen or lymph node cells, taken before transplant. CDR3 coding DNA: TGTGCCAGCAGCAGGGGATACACCGGGGAGCTGTTTTTT. Translating gives CASSRGYTGELFF.